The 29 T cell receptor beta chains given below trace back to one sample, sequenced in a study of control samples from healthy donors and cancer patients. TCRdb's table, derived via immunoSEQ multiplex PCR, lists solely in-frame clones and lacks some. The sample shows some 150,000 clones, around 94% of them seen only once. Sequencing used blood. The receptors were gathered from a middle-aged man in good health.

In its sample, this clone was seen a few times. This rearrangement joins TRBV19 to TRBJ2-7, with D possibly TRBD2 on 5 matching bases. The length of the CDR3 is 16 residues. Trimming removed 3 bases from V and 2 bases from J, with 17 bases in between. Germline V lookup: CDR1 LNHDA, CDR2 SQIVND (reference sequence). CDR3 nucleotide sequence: TGTGCCAGTAGTATTACATTCGGCGGGTTCACCTACGAGCAGTACTTC. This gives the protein CASSITFGGFTYEQYF.

CDR3 region: CASSYSGTLMNTEAFF. CDR3 bases: TGTGCCAGCAGCTACTCCGGGACCCTCATGAACACTGAAGCTTTCTTT. V and J are TRBV5-4 and TRBJ1-1, with a tentative D call TRBD1 (5 bases). The V end was cut by 3 bases, the J end by 0 bases, with 15 bases between. Germline CDR1 is SGHNT and CDR2 is YYREEE (reference sequence). The CDR3 is made up of 16 amino acids. The whole variable domain, remainder taken from reference TRBV5-4 and TRBJ1-1, is ETGVTQSPTHLIKTRGQQVTLRCSSQSGHNTVSWYQQALGQGPQFIFQYYREEENGRGNFPPRFSGLQFPNYSSELNVNALELDDSALYLCASSYSGTLMNTEAFFGQGTRLTVV.

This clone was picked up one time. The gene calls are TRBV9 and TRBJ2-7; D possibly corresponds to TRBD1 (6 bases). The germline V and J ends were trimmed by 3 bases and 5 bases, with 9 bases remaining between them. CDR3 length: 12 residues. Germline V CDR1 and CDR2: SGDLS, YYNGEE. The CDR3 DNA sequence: TGTGCCAGCAGCGCACAGGGACACGAGCAGTACTTC. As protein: CASSAQGHEQYF.

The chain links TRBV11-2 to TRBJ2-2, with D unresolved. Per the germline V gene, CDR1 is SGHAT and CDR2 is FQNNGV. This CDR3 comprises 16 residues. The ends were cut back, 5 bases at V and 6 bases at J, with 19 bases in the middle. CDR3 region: CASSPDGWLGAGELFF. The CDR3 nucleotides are TGTGCCAGCAGCCCTGATGGCTGGTTAGGCGCCGGGGAGCTGTTTTTT.

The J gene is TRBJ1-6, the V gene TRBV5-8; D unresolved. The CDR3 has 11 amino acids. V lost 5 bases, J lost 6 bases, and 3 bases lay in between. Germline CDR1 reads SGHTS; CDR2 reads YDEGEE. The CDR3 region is CASSSNSPLHF. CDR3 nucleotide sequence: TGTGCCAGCAGTAGTAATTCACCCCTCCACTTT. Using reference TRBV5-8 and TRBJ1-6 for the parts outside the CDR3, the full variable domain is EAGVTQSPTHLIKTRGQQATLRCSPISGHTSVYWYQQALGLGLQFLLWYDEGEERNRGNFPPRFSGRQFPNYSSELNVNALELEDSALYLCASSSNSPLHFGNGTRLTVT.

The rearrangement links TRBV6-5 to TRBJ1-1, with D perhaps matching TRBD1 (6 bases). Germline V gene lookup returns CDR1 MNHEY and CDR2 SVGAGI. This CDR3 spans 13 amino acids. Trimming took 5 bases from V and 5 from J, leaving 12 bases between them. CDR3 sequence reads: CASSRGGLTEAFF. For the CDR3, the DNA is TGTGCCAGCAGTCGAGGGGGTCTGACTGAAGCTTTCTTT.

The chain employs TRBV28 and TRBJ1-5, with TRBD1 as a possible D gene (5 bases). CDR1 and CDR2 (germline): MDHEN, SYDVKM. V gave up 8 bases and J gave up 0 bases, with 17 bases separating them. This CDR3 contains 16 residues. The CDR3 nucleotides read TGTGCCAGCTTGAGGGCCCCCAGGGATAGCAATCAGCCCCAGCATTTT. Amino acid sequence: CASLRAPRDSNQPQHF.

The CDR3 spells CASGSPVGEAFF. As DNA, the CDR3 is TGTGCTAGTGGTTCTCCAGTGGGAGAAGCTTTCTTT. The chain uses TRBV12-5 and TRBJ1-1; D not resolved. The CDR3 contains 12 residues. CDR1 is LGHNT and CDR2 is FRNRAP in the germline V gene. V gave up 4 bases and J gave up 8 bases, with 11 bases separating them.

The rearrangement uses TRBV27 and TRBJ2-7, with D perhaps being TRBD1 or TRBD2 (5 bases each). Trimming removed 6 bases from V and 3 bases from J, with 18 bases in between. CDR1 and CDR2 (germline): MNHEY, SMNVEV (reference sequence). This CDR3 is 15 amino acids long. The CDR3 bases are TGTGCCAGCAGCACCGGGCTGCCGGGGCTCTACGAGCAGTACTTC. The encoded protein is CASSTGLPGLYEQYF.

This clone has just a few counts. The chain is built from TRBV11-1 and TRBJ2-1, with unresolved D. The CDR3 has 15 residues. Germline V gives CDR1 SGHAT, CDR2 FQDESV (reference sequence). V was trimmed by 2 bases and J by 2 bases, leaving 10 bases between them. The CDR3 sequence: CASSLISTAYNEQFF. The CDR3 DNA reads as TGTGCCAGCAGCTTAATTTCCACCGCCTACAATGAGCAGTTCTTC.

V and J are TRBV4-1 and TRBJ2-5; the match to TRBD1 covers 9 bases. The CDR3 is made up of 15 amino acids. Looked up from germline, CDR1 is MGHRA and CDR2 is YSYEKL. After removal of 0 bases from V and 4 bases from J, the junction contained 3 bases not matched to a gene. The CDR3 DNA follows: TGCGCCAGCAGCCAAGACCTGGGACAGGGAGAGACCCAGTACTTC. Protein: CASSQDLGQGETQYF.

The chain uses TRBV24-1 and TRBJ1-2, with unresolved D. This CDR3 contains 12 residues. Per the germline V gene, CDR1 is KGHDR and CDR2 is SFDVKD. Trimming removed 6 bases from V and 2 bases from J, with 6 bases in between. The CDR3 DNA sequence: TGTGCCACCAGTACGGGGAACTATGGCTACACCTTC. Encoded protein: CATSTGNYGYTF.

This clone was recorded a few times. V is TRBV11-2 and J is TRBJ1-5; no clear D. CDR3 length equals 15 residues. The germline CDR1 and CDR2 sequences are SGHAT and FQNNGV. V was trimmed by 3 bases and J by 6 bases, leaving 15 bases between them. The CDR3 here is CASSLRGAGGQPQHF. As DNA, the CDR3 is TGTGCCAGCAGCTTGCGGGGAGCAGGTGGTCAGCCCCAGCATTTT.

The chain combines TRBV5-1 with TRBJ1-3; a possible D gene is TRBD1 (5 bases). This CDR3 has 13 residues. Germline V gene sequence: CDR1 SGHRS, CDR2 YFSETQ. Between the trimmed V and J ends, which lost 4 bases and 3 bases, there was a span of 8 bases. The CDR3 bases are TGCGCCAGCAGCCAGGGCCATGGAAACACCATATATTTT. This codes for CASSQGHGNTIYF.

The DNA for the CDR3 is TGTGCCAGCAGTTACGGCTCAGCCGGGCGTGAAAAACTGTTTTTT. It translates to CASSYGSAGREKLFF. The chain employs TRBV6-2 or TRBV6-3 and TRBJ1-4; D gene uncertain. The CDR3 totals 15 residues. Germline V gene sequence: CDR1 MNHEY, CDR2 SVGEGT. Deletions cut 2 bases from V and 7 bases from J, with 14 bases between.

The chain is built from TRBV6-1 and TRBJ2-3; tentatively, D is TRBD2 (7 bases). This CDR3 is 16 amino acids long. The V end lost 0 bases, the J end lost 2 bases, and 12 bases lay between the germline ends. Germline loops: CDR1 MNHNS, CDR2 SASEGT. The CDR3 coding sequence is TGTGCCAGCAGTGAAGCGTGGGGGGGCCACACAGATACGCAGTATTTT. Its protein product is CASSEAWGGHTDTQYF.

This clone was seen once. CDR3 coding DNA: TGTGCCAGCAGCCCAAGGACCCCCGGACAGCCCCAGCATTTT. Its translation: CASSPRTPGQPQHF. This sequence joins TRBV5-6 and TRBJ1-5; D remains ambiguous. The CDR3 extends over 14 amino acids. CDR1 is SGHDT, CDR2 YYEEEE, per germline. Trimming stripped 4 bases from V and 7 bases from J, with 15 bases between.

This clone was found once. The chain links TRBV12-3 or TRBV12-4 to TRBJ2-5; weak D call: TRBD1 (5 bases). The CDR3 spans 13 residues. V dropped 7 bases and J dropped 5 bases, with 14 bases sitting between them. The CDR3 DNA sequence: TGTGCCAGCACCAAGGGGCTCCCGGAGACCCAGTACTTC. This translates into CASTKGLPETQYF.

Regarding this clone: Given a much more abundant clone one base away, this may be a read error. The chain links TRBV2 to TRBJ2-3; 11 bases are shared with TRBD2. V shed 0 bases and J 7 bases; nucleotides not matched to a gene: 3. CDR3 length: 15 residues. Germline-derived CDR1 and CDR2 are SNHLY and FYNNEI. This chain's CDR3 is CASSEASGGAHTQYF. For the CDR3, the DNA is TGTGCCAGCAGTGAAGCTAGCGGGGGGGCACATACGCAGTATTTT.

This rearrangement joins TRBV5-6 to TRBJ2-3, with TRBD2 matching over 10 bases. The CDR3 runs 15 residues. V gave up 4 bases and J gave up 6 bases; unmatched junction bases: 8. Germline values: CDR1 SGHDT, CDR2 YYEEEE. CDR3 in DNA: TGTGCCAGCAGCCTAGGACTAGCGGAGGGTGATACGCAGTATTTT. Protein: CASSLGLAEGDTQYF.

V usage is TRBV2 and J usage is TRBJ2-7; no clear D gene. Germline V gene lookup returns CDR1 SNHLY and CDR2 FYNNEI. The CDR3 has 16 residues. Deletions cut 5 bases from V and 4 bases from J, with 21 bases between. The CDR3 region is CASSPRSRAKTYEQYF. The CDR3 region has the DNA TGTGCCAGCAGTCCTCGATCACGGGCCAAAACGTACGAGCAGTACTTC.

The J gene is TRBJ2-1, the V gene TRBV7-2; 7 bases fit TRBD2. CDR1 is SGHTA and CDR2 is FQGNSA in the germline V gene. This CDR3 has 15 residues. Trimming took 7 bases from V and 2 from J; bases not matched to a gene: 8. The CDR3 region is CASTGGGRTYNEQFF. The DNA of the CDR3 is TGTGCCAGCACCGGGGGAGGGAGGACCTACAATGAGCAGTTCTTC.

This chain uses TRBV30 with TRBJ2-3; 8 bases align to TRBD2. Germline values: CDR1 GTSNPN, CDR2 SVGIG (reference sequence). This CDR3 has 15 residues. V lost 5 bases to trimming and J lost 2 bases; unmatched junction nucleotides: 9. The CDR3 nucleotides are TGTGCCTGGGTCCCCCCGGGAGGGGTCACAGATACGCAGTATTTT. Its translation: CAWVPPGGVTDTQYF.

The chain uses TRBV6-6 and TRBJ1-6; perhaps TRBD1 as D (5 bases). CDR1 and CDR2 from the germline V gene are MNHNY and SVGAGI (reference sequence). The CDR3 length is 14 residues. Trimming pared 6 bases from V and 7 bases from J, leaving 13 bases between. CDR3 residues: CASSPSGENSPLHF. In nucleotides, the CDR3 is TGTGCCAGCAGCCCCTCGGGGGAGAATTCACCCCTCCACTTT.

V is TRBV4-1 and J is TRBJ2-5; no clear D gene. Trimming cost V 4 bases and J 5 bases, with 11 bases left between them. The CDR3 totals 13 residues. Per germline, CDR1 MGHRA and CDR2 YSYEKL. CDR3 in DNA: TGCGCCAGCAGCCGGGCTGCCCCGGAGACCCAGTACTTC. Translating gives CASSRAAPETQYF.

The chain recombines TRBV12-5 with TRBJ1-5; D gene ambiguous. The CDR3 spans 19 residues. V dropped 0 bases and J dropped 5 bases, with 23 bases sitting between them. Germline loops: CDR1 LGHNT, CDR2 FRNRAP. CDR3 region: CASGLVLNLFGSSDQPQHF. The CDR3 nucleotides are TGTGCTAGTGGTTTGGTACTGAATTTGTTTGGGTCGAGCGATCAGCCCCAGCATTTT.

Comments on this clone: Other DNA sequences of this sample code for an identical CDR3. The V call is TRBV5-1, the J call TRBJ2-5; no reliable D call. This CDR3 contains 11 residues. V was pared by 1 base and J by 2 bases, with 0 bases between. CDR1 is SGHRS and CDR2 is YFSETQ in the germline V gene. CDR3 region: CASSLQETQYF. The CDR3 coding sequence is TGCGCCAGCAGCTTGCAAGAGACCCAGTACTTC.

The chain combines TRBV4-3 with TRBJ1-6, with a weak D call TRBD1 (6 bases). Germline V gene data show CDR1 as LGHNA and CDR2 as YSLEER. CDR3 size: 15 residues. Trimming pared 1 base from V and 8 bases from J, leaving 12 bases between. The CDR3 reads CASSQVTGNDSPLHF. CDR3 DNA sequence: TGCGCCAGCAGCCAAGTAACAGGGAATGATTCACCCCTCCACTTT.

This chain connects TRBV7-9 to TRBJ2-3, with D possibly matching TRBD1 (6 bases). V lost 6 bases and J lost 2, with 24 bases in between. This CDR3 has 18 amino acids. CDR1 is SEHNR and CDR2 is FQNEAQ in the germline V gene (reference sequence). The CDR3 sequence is CASRILSDSESPTDTQYF. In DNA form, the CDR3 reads TGTGCCAGCAGAATATTGTCGGACAGCGAAAGCCCCACAGATACGCAGTATTTT.